What follows describes a single T cell receptor beta chain. No antigen is known for it. As previously described, bulk TCR libraries were made using listed TCR primers. TCRdb recomputed calls from the PCR reads with MiXCR, one row per CDR3 protein. The repertoire includes about 510,000 distinct CDR3 sequences, 20% to 25% of them detected once, and about 0.8% sits in the top ten. These data originate in a study of molecular identifiers for immune sequencing clone quantification. The CDR3 is 12 residues long. The germline V gene has CDR1 SGHKS and CDR2 YYEKEE (reference sequence). V was clipped by 2 bases and J by 3 bases, with 6 bases between them. Study-wide results and caveats: In a background of over 750,000 naive cells, spiked Jurkat TCR RNA from one cell was reportedly detectable. For highly expanded clones, sizes could be underestimated when identical TCR molecules share a barcode.

Material: naive CD8+ T cells from blood, with Jurkat cell RNA spiked in. Subset given: FACS-sorted CD8+CD4-CCR7+CD45RA+ naive T cells. The rearrangement links TRBV5-5 to TRBJ2-7, with D uncertain. The source of this sequence is a human donor in good health. Some libraries in this study had Jurkat cell RNA spiked in. Written as DNA, the CDR3 is TGTGCCAGCAGCTTCGACTTCTACGAGCAGTACTTC. Translated: CASSFDFYEQYF.